Below are 23 T cell receptor beta chains sequenced from a single sample in a study of OX40 agonist ivuxolimab in advanced cancers. Clones were sequenced by immunoSEQ multiplex PCR, and TCRdb holds only the in-frame ones, with some missing. The repertoire includes some 64,000 clones, around 89% of them detected once, and roughly 0.66% sits in the top ten. The sequences come from CD4+ or CD8+ T cells sorted from blood, collected in a trial of the OX40 agonist ivuxolimab. All receptors come from an adult with an advanced solid tumor such as melanoma, head and neck, liver or kidney cancer.

V is TRBV18 and J is TRBJ1-1; D gene uncertain. V was pared by 6 bases and J by 4 bases, with 15 bases between. Germline lookup yields CDR1 KGHSH and CDR2 LQKENI. This CDR3 is 14 amino acids long. CDR3 sequence (DNA): TGTGCCAGCTCGTCGAGAGGGTGGAGCACTGAAGCTTTCTTT. It translates to CASSSRGWSTEAFF.

This clone appeared a single time. The rearrangement joins TRBV19 to TRBJ2-1; 9 bases align to TRBD1. The CDR3 sequence is 14 residues long. The germline CDR1 and CDR2 sequences are LNHDA and SQIVND (reference sequence). V was pared by 8 bases and J by 5 bases, with 7 bases of the junction left unmatched. The CDR3 region is CASSRTGDNNEQFF. CDR3 nucleotides: TGTGCCAGTTCCCGGACAGGGGACAACAATGAGCAGTTCTTC.

CDR3 sequence reads: CASSLAPGSYNEQFF. CDR3 nucleotide sequence: TGCGCCAGCAGCTTGGCCCCGGGCTCCTACAATGAGCAGTTCTTC. The chain carries TRBV5-1 and TRBJ2-1; D not resolved. This CDR3 is built from 15 residues. The V gene's germline CDR1 is SGHRS and CDR2 YFSETQ. V lost 0 bases and J lost 0, with 7 bases in between.

This chain joins TRBV28 and TRBJ2-7; no clear D. The CDR3 is made up of 15 amino acids. V was trimmed by 6 bases and J by 7 bases, leaving 22 bases between them. Germline V gene sequence: CDR1 MDHEN, CDR2 SYDVKM. The CDR3, as DNA: TGTGCCAGCAGCTCGGCACAGTATCTATCTCGGGAGCAGTACTTC. Its protein is CASSSAQYLSREQYF.

The V call is TRBV12-2, the J call TRBJ1-1; TRBD1 is the table's D call and was not checked against the DNA. TRBV12-2 constitutes a pseudogene. The CDR3 runs 18 residues. CDR3: CASRLMKRQGVRNTEAFF. The CDR3 nucleotides are TGTGCAAGTCGCTTAATGAAACGACAGGGAGTCCGGAACACTGAAGCTTTCTTT.

This sequence joins TRBV15 and TRBJ2-2; the D is unclear. The CDR3 runs 13 residues. Germline CDR1 and CDR2: LNHNV and YYDKDF (reference sequence). V was pared by 4 bases and J by 1 base, with 4 bases between. In DNA, the CDR3 is TGTGCCACCAGCAAGGGGAACACCGGGGAGCTGTTTTTT. It yields the protein CATSKGNTGELFF.

CDR3 DNA sequence: TGTGCCAGCAGCTTGCAAGTGACTAGCGGGAATGCAGTGAATGAGCAGTTCTTC. Its protein is CASSLQVTSGNAVNEQFF. The chain combines TRBV5-5 with TRBJ2-1; 11 nucleotides align to TRBD2. The CDR3 covers 18 residues. J lost 7 bases, V lost 1 base, and 13 bases had no gene match. From germline, CDR1 is SGHKS and CDR2 YYEKEE (reference sequence).

This sequence joins TRBV2 and TRBJ2-1; 8 bases match TRBD1. CDR3 length equals 14 residues. The ends lost 7 bases at V and 2 bases at J; junction bases unmatched: 4. Germline V gene data show CDR1 as SNHLY and CDR2 as FYNNEI. CDR3 nucleotides: TGTGCCAGCACGTGGACAGGGACCTACAATGAGCAGTTCTTC. It is translated as CASTWTGTYNEQFF.

The chain carries TRBV5-6 and TRBJ2-1, with D possibly called TRBD1 or TRBD2 (5 bases each). Trimming shortened V by 2 bases and J by 6 bases, and 21 bases separated the two germline ends. The germline V gene has CDR1 SGHDT and CDR2 YYEEEE. The CDR3 runs 17 residues. This CDR3 reads CASSLPYGTPRGNEQFF. The CDR3, as DNA: TGTGCCAGCAGCTTACCCTACGGGACCCCCCGCGGCAATGAGCAGTTCTTC. Full variable domain (missing parts from reference TRBV5-6 and TRBJ2-1): DAGVTQSPTHLIKTRGQQVTLRCSPKSGHDTVSWYQQALGQGPQFIFQYYEEEERQRGNFPDRFSGHQFPNYSSELNVNALLLGDSALYLCASSLPYGTPRGNEQFFGPGTRLTVL.

The count of this clone is one. In DNA form, the CDR3 reads TGCGCCAGCAGCTTGGGACTAGCGGGGGAATACAATGAGCAGTTCTTC. Protein sequence: CASSLGLAGEYNEQFF. The J gene is TRBJ2-1, the V gene TRBV5-1; 12 positions match TRBD2. The CDR3 contains 16 residues. Germline loops: CDR1 SGHRS, CDR2 YFSETQ. V gave up 0 bases and J gave up 4 bases; unmatched junction bases: 2.

The rearrangement uses TRBV19 and TRBJ2-3; 10 bases are shared with TRBD2. This CDR3 comprises 15 residues. Germline trimming cut 5 bases from V and 2 bases from J; bases unmatched to any gene: 4. Germline V gene lookup returns CDR1 LNHDA and CDR2 SQIVND (reference sequence). CDR3 sequence (DNA): TGTGCCAGTAGTGGACTAGCGGTATCCACAGATACGCAGTATTTT. It is translated as CASSGLAVSTDTQYF.

This clone came up a few times. The chain joins TRBV19 to TRBJ1-5; 10 bases fit TRBD1. Trimming took 6 bases from V and 7 from J; bases not matched to a gene: 12. This CDR3 spans 16 amino acids. Germline V CDR1 and CDR2: LNHDA, SQIVND (reference sequence). The CDR3 protein is CASRPADRGRDQPQHF. The CDR3, as DNA: TGTGCCAGTAGGCCAGCCGACAGGGGGCGCGACCAGCCCCAGCATTTT.

V and J are TRBV10-3 and TRBJ2-7; D may be TRBD1 or TRBD2 (5 bases each). The germline V gene has CDR1 ENHRY and CDR2 SYGVKD. V was trimmed by 11 bases and J by 1 base, leaving 12 bases between them. The CDR3 spans 12 residues. CDR3 sequence reads: CAAGAESYEQYF. For the CDR3, the DNA is TGTGCCGCCGGGGCCGAGTCCTACGAGCAGTACTTC.

This clone showed up just once. This chain uses TRBV5-4 with TRBJ2-7; D is uncertain. V was clipped by 4 bases and J by 3 bases, with 14 bases between them. The length of the CDR3 is 14 residues. Germline V gives CDR1 SGHNT, CDR2 YYREEE (reference sequence). CDR3 sequence (DNA): TGTGCCAGCAGCCCGAGGAACGGATTCTACGAGCAGTACTTC. It is translated as CASSPRNGFYEQYF.

A note on this clone: The same CDR3 is also encoded by other DNA sequences in this sample. The chain joins TRBV6-6 to TRBJ2-2; D gene unclear. From germline, CDR1 is MNHNY and CDR2 SVGAGI (reference sequence). The CDR3 has 14 amino acids. V lost 4 bases and J lost 4, with 10 bases in between. CDR3 residues: CASSLIRLTGELFF. CDR3 DNA: TGTGCCAGCAGTTTAATCCGACTCACCGGGGAGCTGTTTTTT.

The chain uses TRBV18 and TRBJ1-4; maybe TRBD1 (5 bases). This CDR3 has 16 residues. Trimming took off 4 bases at V and 4 bases at J, with 16 bases between the two ends. Per germline, CDR1 KGHSH and CDR2 LQKENI. CDR3 sequence: CASSLLGGADNEKLFF. In nucleotides, the CDR3 is TGTGCCAGCTCACTCCTCGGGGGTGCCGATAATGAAAAACTGTTTTTT.

The chain couples TRBV18 to TRBJ2-5; D call uncertain. Trimming cost V 4 bases and J 5 bases, with 14 bases left between them. CDR1 is KGHSH, CDR2 LQKENI, per germline. CDR3 length: 14 amino acids. The chain's CDR3 is CASSRQYGGETQYF. CDR3 nucleotides: TGTGCCAGCTCACGGCAGTACGGTGGGGAGACCCAGTACTTC.

The chain is built from TRBV28 and TRBJ1-4, with unresolved D. V lost 1 base and J lost 1, with 7 bases in between. The germline gives CDR1 MDHEN, CDR2 SYDVKM. The CDR3 has 15 residues. The CDR3 bases are TGTGCCAGCAGTTTATTTCGGTTAACTAATGAAAAACTGTTTTTT. Its protein is CASSLFRLTNEKLFF.

The table lists this clone with a few counts. This same CDR3 is encoded by further DNA sequences in the sample. The chain employs TRBV18 and TRBJ1-5; D gene unclear. CDR1 is KGHSH, CDR2 LQKENI, per germline. V lost 2 bases and J 4 bases, leaving 3 bases between the germline ends. This CDR3 has 12 residues. The CDR3 DNA reads as TGTGCCAGCTCACCAGGTAATCAGCCCCAGCATTTT. This translates into CASSPGNQPQHF.

The chain recombines TRBV11-2 with TRBJ2-7; the D call may be TRBD1 or TRBD2 (5 bases each). Germline CDR1 reads SGHAT; CDR2 reads FQNNGV. The CDR3 is 14 amino acids. V was cut by 1 base and J by 2 bases, with 9 bases left in between. The CDR3 here is CASSLGVGAYEQYF. The CDR3 bases are TGTGCCAGCAGCTTAGGGGTGGGGGCCTACGAGCAGTACTTC.

The V gene is TRBV28, the J gene TRBJ2-1; 7 bases fit TRBD2. The CDR3 consists of 15 residues. CDR1 is MDHEN and CDR2 is SYDVKM in the germline V gene. After removal of 6 bases from V and 0 bases from J, the junction contained 5 bases not matched to a gene. For the CDR3, the DNA is TGTGCCAGCAGGCTAGCGGCTTTCTCCTACAATGAGCAGTTCTTC. This codes for CASRLAAFSYNEQFF.

This clone was counted between two and nine times. V is TRBV30 and J is TRBJ1-1; D gene uncertain. The CDR3 length is 11 residues. The V end was cut by 3 bases, the J end by 5 bases, with 7 bases between. Germline V lookup: CDR1 GTSNPN, CDR2 SVGIG (reference sequence). CDR3 in amino acids: CAWRQRTEAFF. The DNA for the CDR3 is TGTGCCTGGAGACAGCGGACTGAAGCTTTCTTT.

This sequence joins TRBV28 and TRBJ1-1, with 8 bases lining up with TRBD1. Germline loops: CDR1 MDHEN, CDR2 SYDVKM. The CDR3 loop spans 13 amino acids. After removal of 8 bases from V and 1 base from J, the junction contained 3 bases not matched to a gene. The CDR3 DNA reads as TGTGCCAGCCGCAGGGGGCAGAACACTGAAGCTTTCTTT. This encodes CASRRGQNTEAFF.